This T cell receptor (beta chain) is drawn from a study of identical twins. The study, taken as a whole, reports: Invariant cells of the MAIT and iNKT types might have partly distorted the zero-insertion analyses.

Each CDR3 protein is one row after TCRdb ran MiXCR on the 5' RACE reads. The sample has around 670,000 distinct CDR3 sequences, less than 7% seen once. Of note for this clonotype: Its antigen is as yet unknown.

The CDR3 contains 16 residues. The germline CDR1 and CDR2 sequences are MNHEY and SMNVEV (reference sequence). Trimming took 5 bases from V and 2 from J; bases not matched to a gene: 11. The source material was naive T cells sorted from blood. This TCR was recovered from a young man in good health. The rearrangement uses TRBV27 and TRBJ2-5; 7 bases align to TRBD1. In DNA, the CDR3 is TGTGCCAGCAGTCCCCTAGACAGGGTAGGGCAAGAGACCCAGTACTTC. It specifies CASSPLDRVGQETQYF.